These 26 T cell receptor beta chains came from one sample sequenced in a study of cytomegalovirus exposure and HLA in healthy donors. The PCR made use of 60 Vbeta and 13 Jbeta primers. Sequencing used immunoSEQ multiplex PCR; TCRdb keeps in-frame clones, though not all of them. The repertoire holds 120,000 to 150,000 clones, with roughly 76% as singletons. Sequencing was done on a sample of PBMCs. Source of these receptors: a woman in her thirties or forties in good health and CMV-seronegative.

The chain combines TRBV2 with TRBJ1-2; D ambiguous. Per the germline V gene, CDR1 is SNHLY and CDR2 is FYNNEI. The CDR3 runs 12 residues. CDR3 protein: CVLFVRGLGYTF. In DNA form, the CDR3 reads TGTGTATTGTTCGTTCGGGGTTTGGGCTACACCTTC.

J is TRBJ2-1 and V is TRBV27, with 10 nucleotides matching TRBD2. V shed 6 bases, J shed 2 bases, and the junction held 7 bases outside the gene matches. The CDR3 is made up of 16 amino acids. Germline V CDR1 and CDR2: MNHEY, SMNVEV (reference sequence). The CDR3 is CASSRLAGGTYNEQFF. The CDR3 bases are TGTGCCAGCAGCCGATTAGCGGGGGGAACCTACAATGAGCAGTTCTTC.

The rearrangement uses TRBV10-3 and TRBJ1-2; possibly TRBD1 for D (5 bases). This CDR3 has 15 residues. Trimming took 3 bases from V and 3 from J, leaving 14 bases between them. Germline assignment: CDR1 ENHRY and CDR2 SYGVKD. The CDR3 bases are TGTGCCATCAGTGACAGGGAGGGACTCCACTATGGCTACACCTTC. This codes for CAISDREGLHYGYTF.

The chain uses TRBV7-8 and TRBJ1-3, with D possibly TRBD1 on 5 matching bases. Trimming pared 5 bases from V and 0 bases from J, leaving 17 bases between. The CDR3 has 17 amino acids. CDR1 and CDR2 from the germline V gene are SGHVS and FQNEAQ. CDR3 sequence: CASSRMAQGNSGNTIYF. The CDR3, as DNA: TGTGCCAGCAGCCGAATGGCGCAGGGAAACTCTGGAAACACCATATATTTT.

Remarks on this clone: The same CDR3 also results from other DNA sequences found in this sample. The gene calls are TRBV4-3 and TRBJ2-2, with D possibly matching TRBD1 (6 bases). Germline V gene data show CDR1 as LGHNA and CDR2 as YSLEER. V lost 3 bases to trimming and J lost 4 bases, with 6 bases between them. The CDR3 sequence is 13 residues long. The chain's CDR3 is CASSQDSTGELFF. The CDR3, as DNA: TGCGCCAGCAGCCAGGACAGCACCGGGGAGCTGTTTTTT.

A few counts support this clone. The chain has TRBV2 and TRBJ1-5; 7 bases fit TRBD1. CDR3 length equals 13 residues. With V trimmed by 3 bases and J by 4 bases, 0 bases remained unmatched. From germline, CDR1 is SNHLY and CDR2 FYNNEI. CDR3 DNA: TGTGCCAGCAGTGAGACAGGGAATCAGCCCCAGCATTTT. The encoded protein is CASSETGNQPQHF. Full variable domain (rest looked up from reference TRBV2 and TRBJ1-5): EPEVTQTPSHQVTQMGQEVILRCVPISNHLYFYWYRQILGQKVEFLVSFYNNEISEKSEIFDDQFSVERPDGSNFTLKIRSTKLEDSAMYFCASSETGNQPQHFGDGTRLSIL.

This chain uses TRBV1 with TRBJ2-2; the listed D gene, TRBD2, was not tested against the DNA. TRBV1 is recorded as a pseudogene. This CDR3 is built from 20 residues. CDR3 in DNA: TGCACCAGCAGCCAAGATACGGGTCCAGGGGTAGCGGGGAGGGTCGGGGAGCTGTTTTTT. This sequence encodes CTSSQDTGPGVAGRVGELFF.

This chain connects TRBV2 to TRBJ1-4, with no clear D. The CDR3 is 17 amino acids. V lost 3 bases, J lost 7 bases, and 21 bases lay in between. Germline V CDR1 and CDR2: SNHLY, FYNNEI. CDR3 protein: CASSEAGFQLRGEKLFF. In DNA, the CDR3 is TGTGCCAGCAGTGAGGCGGGGTTCCAATTGCGCGGTGAAAAACTGTTTTTT.

This rearrangement joins TRBV6-6 to TRBJ1-6; TRBD1 matches at 8 bases. Germline loops: CDR1 MNHNY, CDR2 SVGAGI (reference sequence). V shed 7 bases, J shed 7 bases, and the junction held 6 bases outside the gene matches. This CDR3 contains 14 residues. The CDR3 loop is CASTADRVNSPLHF. As DNA, the CDR3 is TGTGCCAGCACCGCGGACAGGGTAAATTCACCCCTCCACTTT.

V usage is TRBV9 and J usage is TRBJ2-1, with unresolved D. CDR3 length: 14 residues. Trimming shortened V by 0 bases and J by 4 bases, and 8 bases separated the two germline ends. Germline V lookup: CDR1 SGDLS, CDR2 YYNGEE. CDR3 nucleotide sequence: TGTGCCAGCAGCGTAGGGGCAGAGTACAATGAGCAGTTCTTC. Translating it yields CASSVGAEYNEQFF.

To note about this clone: This CDR3 is also generated by other DNA sequences in the sample. The chain combines TRBV5-1 with TRBJ1-1; possibly TRBD1 for D (5 bases). V shed 2 bases and J shed 0 bases, with 8 bases lying between them. Germline CDR1 reads SGHRS; CDR2 reads YFSETQ. The CDR3 loop spans 14 amino acids. The CDR3: CASSFDRMNTEAFF. For the CDR3, the DNA is TGCGCCAGCAGCTTTGACAGAATGAACACTGAAGCTTTCTTT.

This chain joins TRBV7-9 and TRBJ2-4; the match to TRBD1 covers 8 bases. The V segment lost 4 bases and the J segment 0 bases; nucleotides outside the gene matches: 5. CDR1 and CDR2 (germline): SEHNR, FQNEAQ (reference sequence). The CDR3 is made up of 16 amino acids. The CDR3 DNA reads as TGTGCCAGCAGCTCCCAGGGGGCAGGAGCCAAAAACATTCAGTACTTC. Protein sequence: CASSSQGAGAKNIQYF.

The chain uses TRBV7-8 and TRBJ2-1, with 10 nucleotides matching TRBD2. The germline V gene encodes CDR1 SGHVS and CDR2 FQNEAQ. The CDR3 is made up of 14 amino acids. The J segment lost 7 bases and the V segment lost 4 bases, leaving 4 bases of the junction unmatched. This CDR3 reads CASSSASGGNEQFF. The CDR3 bases are TGTGCCAGCAGCTCAGCTAGCGGGGGAAATGAGCAGTTCTTC. The full variable domain, in which reference TRBV7-8 and TRBJ2-1 provide the parts outside the CDR3, is GAGVSQSPRYKVAKRGQDVALRCDPISGHVSLFWYQQALGQGPEFLTYFQNEAQLDKSGLPSDRFFAERPEGSVSTLKIQRTQQEDSAVYLCASSSASGGNEQFFGPGTRLTVL.

This clone was seen a few times. This CDR3 is CASSFNRDSRSTDTQYF. DNA of the CDR3: TGTGCCAGCAGCTTTAACCGGGACAGCAGAAGCACAGATACGCAGTATTTT. The chain couples TRBV7-8 to TRBJ2-3; 7 bases fit TRBD1. Germline V gene sequence: CDR1 SGHVS, CDR2 FQNEAQ. The CDR3 covers 17 residues. Trimming took 3 bases from V and 0 from J; bases not matched to a gene: 9.

This clone has just one count. The chain uses TRBV7-8 and TRBJ2-3, with D possibly being TRBD2 (6 bases). The CDR3 covers 14 residues. The V end lost 10 bases, the J end lost 1 base, and 15 bases lay between the germline ends. Germline V gene data show CDR1 as SGHVS and CDR2 as FQNEAQ. CDR3 bases: TGTGCCACCAAAACGGGGGTCCGCACAGATACGCAGTATTTT. It specifies CATKTGVRTDTQYF.

The rearrangement joins TRBV27 to TRBJ1-2; TRBD1 aligns across 7 bases. J lost 4 bases, V lost 3 bases, and 8 bases had no gene match. The CDR3 contains 15 residues. The germline CDR1 and CDR2 sequences are MNHEY and SMNVEV (reference sequence). This CDR3 is CASSLTGTDGYGYTF. The CDR3 DNA sequence: TGTGCCAGCAGTTTGACAGGGACTGATGGCTATGGCTACACCTTC.

The chain recombines TRBV19 with TRBJ1-1, with D perhaps TRBD1 (5 bases). This CDR3 has 14 amino acids. Deletions cut 0 bases from V and 8 bases from J, with 13 bases between. Germline CDR1 is LNHDA and CDR2 is SQIVND (reference sequence). CDR3 DNA sequence: TGTGCCAGTAGTATAGAGGGGGGAACGGCCGAAGCTTTCTTT. Its protein is CASSIEGGTAEAFF.

V is TRBV5-1 and J is TRBJ1-1; D ambiguous. Germline-derived CDR1 and CDR2 are SGHRS and YFSETQ. The CDR3 covers 15 residues. The ends were cut back, 0 bases at V and 5 bases at J, with 14 bases in the middle. Here the CDR3 reads CASSLAAGGLTEAFF. The CDR3 DNA reads as TGCGCCAGCAGCTTGGCCGCCGGAGGTCTGACTGAAGCTTTCTTT.

V is TRBV5-1 and J is TRBJ2-1; TRBD1 matches 7 bases. Germline CDR1 is SGHRS and CDR2 is YFSETQ. The CDR3 is made up of 14 amino acids. With V trimmed by 2 bases and J by 4 bases, 3 bases remained unmatched. For the CDR3, the DNA is TGCGCCAGCAGCTTAGGACAGGAATACAATGAGCAGTTCTTC. It codes for CASSLGQEYNEQFF.

This sequence joins TRBV6-6 and TRBJ1-5; D is perhaps TRBD1 (5 bases). V lost 5 bases and J lost 5, with 16 bases in between. Germline lookup yields CDR1 MNHNY and CDR2 SVGAGI (reference sequence). This CDR3 region has 15 residues. The CDR3 spells CASSDQGVQYQPQHF. In nucleotides, the CDR3 is TGTGCCAGCAGTGACCAGGGCGTTCAGTATCAGCCCCAGCATTTT.

This clone appeared a few times. The chain uses TRBV4-3 and TRBJ2-7, with D possibly TRBD1 on 6 matching bases. CDR1 and CDR2 (germline): LGHNA, YSLEER. CDR3 length equals 15 residues. V lost 0 bases to trimming and J lost 3 bases, with 12 bases between them. CDR3 region: CASSQDGQPYYEQYV. The CDR3 DNA reads TGCGCCAGCAGCCAAGATGGACAGCCCTACTACGAGCAGTACGTC.

The rearrangement links TRBV13 to TRBJ1-2; perhaps TRBD1 as D (6 bases). The CDR3 totals 14 residues. Germline V gene sequence: CDR1 PRHDT, CDR2 FYEKMQ (reference sequence). Trimming took 1 base from V and 7 from J, leaving 13 bases between them. The CDR3 coding sequence is TGTGCCAGCAGCTTAGCCCCGGGGGGCACTGGCTACACCTTC. Translated: CASSLAPGGTGYTF.

This clone showed up just a few times. The chain uses TRBV11-2 and TRBJ2-1; TRBD2 agrees at 8 bases. Germline CDR1 is SGHAT and CDR2 is FQNNGV. The V and J ends lost 1 base and 8 bases, in that order; junction bases with no gene match: 4. CDR3 length: 14 amino acids. The CDR3 protein is CASSLVASGHEQFF. As DNA, the CDR3 is TGTGCCAGCAGCTTAGTCGCTAGCGGGCATGAGCAGTTCTTC.

The chain recombines TRBV7-8 with TRBJ2-1; D not certain. The germline gives CDR1 SGHVS, CDR2 FQNEAQ. V lost 8 bases to trimming and J lost 3 bases, with 20 bases between them. CDR3 length: 16 amino acids. CDR3 residues: CASVEVWRRNYNEQFF. The CDR3 nucleotides read TGTGCCAGCGTAGAGGTTTGGCGACGCAACTACAATGAGCAGTTCTTC.

This sequence joins TRBV9 and TRBJ1-3, with D uncertain. The CDR3 is 15 residues long. V was clipped by 3 bases and J by 4 bases, with 14 bases between them. CDR1 SGDLS and CDR2 YYNGEE come from the germline V gene. Here the CDR3 reads CASSALAGKGNTIYF. The CDR3 region has the DNA TGTGCCAGCAGCGCCCTCGCCGGTAAAGGAAACACCATATATTTT.

V and J are TRBV25-1 and TRBJ1-1, with D perhaps matching TRBD1 (6 bases). The V end lost 5 bases, the J end lost 3 bases, and 10 bases lay between the germline ends. In germline, CDR1 is MGHDK, CDR2 SYGVNS. This CDR3 spans 13 amino acids. CDR3 bases: TGTGCCAGCAGTACAACAGGGTACACTGAAGCTTTCTTT. Protein sequence: CASSTTGYTEAFF.